The present T cell receptor (beta chain) was sequenced within a study of blood T cell repertoires in COVID-19 (dated by TCRdb to between 2020 and 2021). Study-level background: Samples covering the acute and convalescent phases of COVID-19 were provided by collaborators in the United States, Italy and Spain. The material from the prospective study consisted of cDNA or gDNA derived from T cells, B-cell-depleted T cells, or PBMCs. Deeply sampled blood TCRbeta repertoires from subjects exposed to, actively infected with, or recovered from COVID-19 were included in the dataset. The repertoires were made available in a free public database intended to serve as a resource for research on the immune response to SARS-CoV-2. The samples were drawn from the first 160 participants of the ongoing ImmuneRACE study and from roughly 1,300 subjects provided by 6 global collaborators. Nearly every sample came with metadata listing a de-identified subject ID, COVID-19 status, age in years and sex. Where HLA class I and class II types were available, the types were taken from metadata supplied by the sample provider, not from assay-based typing. The study at large found these results: The quantity of clinical and demographic metadata differed by source and by participant and was supplied without curation.

A remark on this clone: It lacks a known antigen. Within one base of it there is no much larger clone, and no base qualities were kept.

The immunoSEQ Assay, a bias-controlled multiplex PCR, was used to amplify TCRbeta CDR3 regions from genomic DNA. Processing in the source paper ran as follows. Within the assay, amplification of reference gene primers was used to estimate how many nucleated cells each sample contained. To quantify the absolute abundance of each unique TCRbeta CDR3 rearrangement, sequence reads were collapsed and filtered. Productive Simpson clonality was computed per sample as the square root of Simpson's diversity index over productive rearrangements. TCRdb took over this immuneACCESS table, retaining in-frame rearrangements with V and J assigned. Such tables are incomplete; in checked studies, under half of the missing clones stem from an unresolved V gene, and the remainder is unexplained. The V and J calls and the clone size are those of that table, but D and trimming were determined from the DNA. Within this sample are 240,000 or so clones, with approximately 86% of them counted one time only. The ten largest clones capture about 3.5% of the sample.

CDR1 and CDR2 are read off the germline V gene as MNHNS and SASEGT. V and J are trimmed by 2 bases and 3 bases, and the gene matches miss 4 bases of the junction. The CDR3, cysteine through phenylalanine, is 16 amino acids long. Only the CDR3 DNA stays, 48 bases, in frame from base 1. In the prospective study, participants were roughly 18 to 95 years old, resided in about two dozen geographic areas of the United States, and were enrolled through a virtual design. Cohort assignment in the prospective study relied on participant-reported clinical history from a screening survey and a study questionnaire. In the prospective study, whole blood, serum and a nasopharyngeal or oropharyngeal swab were collected from each participant by mobile phlebotomists. Participants in the prospective study had the option to provide additional blood draws and questionnaires over a roughly 2-month period. Blood samples from the prospective study were shipped frozen or at room temperature prior to DNA extraction.

The chain is encoded by TRBV6-1 joined to TRBJ1-3; a stretch of 10 junction bases matches TRBD1. The clonotype originates from a woman aged 40 to 49 with acute COVID-19. The sequenced sample was PBMCs or T cells enriched from blood (not recorded which). The CDR3 reads as follows: CASSERGTGDGNTIYF. The DNA sequence is as follows: TGTGCCAGCAGTGAAAGAGGGACAGGGGATGGAAACACCATATATTTT.